A single count supports the clone carrying this T cell receptor (beta chain). What it recognizes is unknown. This sample was taken from a study of cytomegalovirus exposure and HLA in healthy donors. Study details: A subsequent analysis reported that the approximately 120 validation repertoires were produced on the same platform that had also been used for the 666 first-cohort repertoires. Study findings and constraints: The classifier reportedly diagnosed cytomegalovirus status with high specificity and sensitivity. The authors listed 180 or so TCR beta chains as cytomegalovirus-associated.

Trimming at V came to 7 bases and at J to 0 bases, leaving 16 bases not matched to a gene. Germline values: CDR1 MNHEY, CDR2 SMNVEV (reference sequence). The CDR3 is 20 amino acids. The assay was immunoSEQ multiplex PCR, and TCRdb's table has in-frame clones only and misses some. The sample shows approximately 140,000 clones, about 90% of them seen only once. J is TRBJ1-5 and V is TRBV27, with 12 nucleotides matching TRBD1. This TCR came from a man between 18 and 35 years old in good health and CMV-seronegative. Material for sequencing was PBMCs. This CDR3 is CASTPSWTGQGANSNQPQHF. The DNA for the CDR3 is TGTGCCAGCACCCCCTCCTGGACGGGACAGGGGGCCAATAGCAATCAGCCCCAGCATTTT.